The clone carrying this TCR beta chain was seen ten or more times. The antigen remains unidentified. These data come from a study of identical twins. Findings of the study overall: Fewer insertions characterized abundant cord blood beta clonotypes, whereas memory repertoires showed none. Weaker excess twin sharing was observed in beta out-of-frame sequences.

TCRdb fed the 5' RACE reads into MiXCR, producing one record per CDR3 protein. The sample has approximately 670,000 distinct CDR3 sequences, 5.5% to 7.5% seen once. Sequenced input: naive T cells sorted from blood. This TCR was recovered from a man aged 18 to 35 in good health.

CDR3 DNA sequence: TGTGCCAGCAGCCAGGGACAGGGGGCGAACGAGCAGTACGTC. Translating it yields CASSQGQGANEQYV. V is TRBV3-1 and J is TRBJ2-7, with 12 bases identical to TRBD1. The V gene end was trimmed by 3 bases and the J gene end by 5 bases; junction bases not matched to a gene: 2. The CDR3 is 14 amino acids. Germline V lookup: CDR1 LGHDT, CDR2 YNNKEL (reference sequence).